The source of this TCR beta chain is a study of T cell repertoires in cytomegalovirus infection. Looking at the study overall: HLA-B-restricted CMV epitopes that are well studied, plus recently identified HLA-C-restricted ones, were used by the study. Public TCR beta signatures marked donors with CMV infection and the matching HLA.

Points from the study as a whole: Cumulated frequencies of public TCR beta families served to identify carriers of CMV plus the relevant HLA. HLA-C-restricted TCR beta clonotypes specific for CMV led the ex vivo response.

This clonotype was counted a single time. Its antigen remains unknown. This CDR3 has 17 amino acids. The ends were cut back, 1 base at V and 0 bases at J, with 13 bases in the middle. Germline V lookup: CDR1 ENHRY, CDR2 SYGVKD. Each CDR3 protein gets one entry after TCRdb re-called the reads with MiXCR. The table records hundreds of thousands of distinct CDR3 sequences, roughly 29% of them present only once. This receptor was taken from a human donor in good health (CMV status not recorded). Some clones in this sample may be carry-over from other donors' samples. The chain is built from TRBV10-3 and TRBJ1-5, with D hard to call. Sequencing was performed on cultured PBMCs, taken from culture after CMV antigen stimulation. CDR3 residues: CAISEYSRKVSNQPQHF. CDR3 DNA sequence: TGTGCCATCAGTGAGTATTCCAGGAAAGTTAGCAATCAGCCCCAGCATTTT.